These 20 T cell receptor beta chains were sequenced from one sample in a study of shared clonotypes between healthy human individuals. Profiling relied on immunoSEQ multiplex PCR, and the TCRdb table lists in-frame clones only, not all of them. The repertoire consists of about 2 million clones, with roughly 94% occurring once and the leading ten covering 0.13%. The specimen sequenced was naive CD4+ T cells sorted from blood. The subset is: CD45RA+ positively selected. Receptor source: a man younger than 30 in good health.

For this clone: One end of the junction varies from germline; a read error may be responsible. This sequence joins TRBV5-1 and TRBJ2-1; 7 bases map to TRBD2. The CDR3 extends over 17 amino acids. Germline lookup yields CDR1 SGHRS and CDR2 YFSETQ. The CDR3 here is CASSLLATDTYYNGQFF. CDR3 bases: TGCGCCAGCAGCTTACTAGCGACCGATACCTACTACAATGGGCAGTTCTTC.

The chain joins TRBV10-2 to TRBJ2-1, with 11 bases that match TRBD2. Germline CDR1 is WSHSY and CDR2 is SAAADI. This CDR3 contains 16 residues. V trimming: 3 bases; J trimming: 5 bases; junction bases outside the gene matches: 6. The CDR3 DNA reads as TGCGCCAGCAGTGACCCCTCTAGCGGGAGGAACAATGAGCAGTTCTTC. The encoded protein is CASSDPSSGRNNEQFF.

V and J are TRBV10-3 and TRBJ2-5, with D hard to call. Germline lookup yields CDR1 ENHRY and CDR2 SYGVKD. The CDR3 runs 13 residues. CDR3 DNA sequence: TGTGCTCACTTAGCCAGTTTGGGTGAGACCCAGTACTTC. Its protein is CAHLASLGETQYF.

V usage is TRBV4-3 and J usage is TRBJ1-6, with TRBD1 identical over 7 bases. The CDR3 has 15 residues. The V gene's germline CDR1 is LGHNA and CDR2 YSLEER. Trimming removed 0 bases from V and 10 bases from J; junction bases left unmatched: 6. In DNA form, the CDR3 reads TGCGCCAGCAGCCAAGAGACAGGGACGAACTCACCCCTCCACTTT. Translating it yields CASSQETGTNSPLHF.

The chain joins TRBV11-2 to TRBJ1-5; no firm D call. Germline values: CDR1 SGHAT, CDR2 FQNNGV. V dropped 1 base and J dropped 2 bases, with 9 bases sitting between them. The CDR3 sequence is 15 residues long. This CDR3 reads CASSLGRLGNQPQHF. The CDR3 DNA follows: TGTGCCAGCAGCTTAGGCAGGCTGGGCAATCAGCCCCAGCATTTT. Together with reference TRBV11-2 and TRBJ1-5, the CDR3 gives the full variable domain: EAGVAQSPRYKIIEKRQSVAFWCNPISGHATLYWYQQILGQGPKLLIQFQNNGVVDDSQLPKDRFSAERLKGVDSTLKIQPAKLEDSAVYLCASSLGRLGNQPQHFGDGTRLSIL.

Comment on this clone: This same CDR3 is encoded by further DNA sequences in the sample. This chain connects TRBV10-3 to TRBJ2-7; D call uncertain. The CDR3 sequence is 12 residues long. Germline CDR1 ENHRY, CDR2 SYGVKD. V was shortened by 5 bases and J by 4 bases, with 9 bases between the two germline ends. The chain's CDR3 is CAISPGSYEQYF. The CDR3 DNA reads TGTGCCATCAGTCCTGGGTCGTACGAGCAGTACTTC.

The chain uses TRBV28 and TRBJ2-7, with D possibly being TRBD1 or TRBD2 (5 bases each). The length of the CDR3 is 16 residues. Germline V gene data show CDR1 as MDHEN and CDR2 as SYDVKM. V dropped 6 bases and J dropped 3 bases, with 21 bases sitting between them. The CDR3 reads CASSNTIRGTDYEQYF. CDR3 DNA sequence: TGTGCCAGCAGCAATACTATCCGTGGGACGGACTACGAGCAGTACTTC.

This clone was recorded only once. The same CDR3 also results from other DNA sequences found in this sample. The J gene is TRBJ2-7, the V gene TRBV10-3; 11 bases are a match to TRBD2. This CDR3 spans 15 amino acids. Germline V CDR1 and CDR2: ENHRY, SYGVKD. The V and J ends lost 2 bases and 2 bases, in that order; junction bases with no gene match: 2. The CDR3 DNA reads TGTGCCATCAGTGAGGGGACTAGCGGACCCTACGAGCAGTACTTC. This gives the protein CAISEGTSGPYEQYF.

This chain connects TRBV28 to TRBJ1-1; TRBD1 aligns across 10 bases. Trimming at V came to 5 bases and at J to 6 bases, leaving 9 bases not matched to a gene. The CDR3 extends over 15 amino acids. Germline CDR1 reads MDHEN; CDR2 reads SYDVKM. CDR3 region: CASSGGDRGWPEAFF. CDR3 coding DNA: TGTGCCAGCAGTGGGGGGGACAGGGGTTGGCCTGAAGCTTTCTTT.

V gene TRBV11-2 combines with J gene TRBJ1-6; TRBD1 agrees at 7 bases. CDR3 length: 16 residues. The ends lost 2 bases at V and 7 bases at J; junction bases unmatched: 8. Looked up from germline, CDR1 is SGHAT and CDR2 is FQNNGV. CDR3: CASSLSKTGTNSPLHF. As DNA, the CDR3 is TGTGCCAGCAGCTTATCAAAGACAGGGACAAATTCACCCCTCCACTTT.

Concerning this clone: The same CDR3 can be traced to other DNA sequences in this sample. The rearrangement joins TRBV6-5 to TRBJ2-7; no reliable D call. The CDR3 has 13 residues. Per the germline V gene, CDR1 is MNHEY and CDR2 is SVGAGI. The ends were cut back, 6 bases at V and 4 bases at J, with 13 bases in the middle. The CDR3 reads CASSRDRGYEQYF. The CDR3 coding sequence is TGTGCCAGCAGCCGTGACCGAGGATACGAGCAGTACTTC.

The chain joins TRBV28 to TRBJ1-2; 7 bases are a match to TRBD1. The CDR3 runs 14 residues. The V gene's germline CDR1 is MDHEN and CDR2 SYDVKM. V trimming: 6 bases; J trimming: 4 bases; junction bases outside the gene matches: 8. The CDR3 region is CASRSAGGSYGYTF. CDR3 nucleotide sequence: TGTGCCAGCAGATCCGCAGGGGGGAGCTATGGCTACACCTTC.

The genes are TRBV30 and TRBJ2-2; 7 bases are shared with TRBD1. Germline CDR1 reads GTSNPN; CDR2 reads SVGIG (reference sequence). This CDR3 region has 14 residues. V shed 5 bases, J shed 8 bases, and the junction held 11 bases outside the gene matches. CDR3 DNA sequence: TGTGCCTGGTCCCAGCGACAGGGTACTGGGGAGCTGTTTTTT. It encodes CAWSQRQGTGELFF.

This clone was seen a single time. DNA for the CDR3: TGCGCCAGCAGCCTTCGGGAGGCCTACTACGAGCAGTACTTC. It codes for CASSLREAYYEQYF. The J gene is TRBJ2-7, the V gene TRBV5-1; 7 bases map to TRBD2. Germline assignment: CDR1 SGHRS and CDR2 YFSETQ. This CDR3 has 14 residues. With V trimmed by 4 bases and J by 3 bases, 7 bases remained unmatched.

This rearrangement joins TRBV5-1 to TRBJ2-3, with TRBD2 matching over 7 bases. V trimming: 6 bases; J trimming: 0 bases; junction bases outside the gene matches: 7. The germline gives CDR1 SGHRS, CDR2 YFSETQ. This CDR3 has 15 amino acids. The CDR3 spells CASTVSGTSTDTQYF. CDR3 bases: TGCGCCAGCACCGTGAGCGGGACTAGCACAGATACGCAGTATTTT. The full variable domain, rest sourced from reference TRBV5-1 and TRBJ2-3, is KAGVTQTPRYLIKTRGQQVTLSCSPISGHRSVSWYQQTPGQGLQFLFEYFSETQRNKGNFPGRFSGRQFSNSRSEMNVSTLELGDSALYLCASTVSGTSTDTQYFGPGTRLTVL.

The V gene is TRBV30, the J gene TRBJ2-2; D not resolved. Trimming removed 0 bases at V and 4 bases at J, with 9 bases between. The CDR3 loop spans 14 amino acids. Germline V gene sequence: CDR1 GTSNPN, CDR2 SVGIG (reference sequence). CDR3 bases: TGTGCCTGGAGTGTAGTGGCGCGCACCGGGGAGCTGTTTTTT. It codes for CAWSVVARTGELFF.

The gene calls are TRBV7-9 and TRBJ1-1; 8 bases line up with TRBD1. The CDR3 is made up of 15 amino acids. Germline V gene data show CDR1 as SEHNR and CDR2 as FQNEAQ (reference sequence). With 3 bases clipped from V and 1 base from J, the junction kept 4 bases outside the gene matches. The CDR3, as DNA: TGTGCCAGCAGCTTCAGGGGGCCTACGAACACTGAAGCTTTCTTT. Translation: CASSFRGPTNTEAFF.

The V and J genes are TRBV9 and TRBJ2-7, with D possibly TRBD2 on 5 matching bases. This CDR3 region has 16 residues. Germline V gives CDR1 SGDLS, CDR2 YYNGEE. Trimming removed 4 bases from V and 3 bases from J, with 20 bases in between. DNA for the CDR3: TGTGCCAGCAGCTCCGGCGAGGGCAGCGGCCTCTACGAGCAGTACTTC. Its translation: CASSSGEGSGLYEQYF.

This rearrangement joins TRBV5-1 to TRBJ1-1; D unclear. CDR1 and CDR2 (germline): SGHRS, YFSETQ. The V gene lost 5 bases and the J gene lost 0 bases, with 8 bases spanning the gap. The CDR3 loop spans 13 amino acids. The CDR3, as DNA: TGCGCCAGCAGATGGGCGGTGAACACTGAAGCTTTCTTT. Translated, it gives CASRWAVNTEAFF.

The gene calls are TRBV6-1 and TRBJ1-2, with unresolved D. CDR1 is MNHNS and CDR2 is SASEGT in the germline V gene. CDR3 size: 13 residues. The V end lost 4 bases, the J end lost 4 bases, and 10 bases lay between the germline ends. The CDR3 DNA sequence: TGTGCCAGCAGTGCGAGAGGGAGCTATGGCTACACCTTC. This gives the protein CASSARGSYGYTF.